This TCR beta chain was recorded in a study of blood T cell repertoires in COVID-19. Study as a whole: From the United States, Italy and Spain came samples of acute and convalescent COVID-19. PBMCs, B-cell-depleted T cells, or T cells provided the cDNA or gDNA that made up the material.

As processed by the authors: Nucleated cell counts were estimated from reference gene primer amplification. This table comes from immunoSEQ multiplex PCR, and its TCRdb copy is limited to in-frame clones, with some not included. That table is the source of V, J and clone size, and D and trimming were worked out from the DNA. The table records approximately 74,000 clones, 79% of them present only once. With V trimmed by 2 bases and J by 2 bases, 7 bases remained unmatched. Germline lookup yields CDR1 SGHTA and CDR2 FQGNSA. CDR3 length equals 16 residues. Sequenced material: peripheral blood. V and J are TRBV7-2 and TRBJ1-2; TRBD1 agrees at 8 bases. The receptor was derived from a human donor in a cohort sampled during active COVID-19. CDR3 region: CASSLKWDRPNYGYTF. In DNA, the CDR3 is TGTGCCAGCAGCTTAAAATGGGACAGGCCCAACTATGGCTACACCTTC.